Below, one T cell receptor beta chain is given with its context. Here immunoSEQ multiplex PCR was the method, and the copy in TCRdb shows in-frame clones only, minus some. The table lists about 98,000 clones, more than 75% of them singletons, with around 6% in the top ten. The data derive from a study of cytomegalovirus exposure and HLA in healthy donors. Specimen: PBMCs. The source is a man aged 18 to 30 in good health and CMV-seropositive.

The CDR3 nucleotides read TGTGCCAGCAGCGGAGACAGGGGCTACGAGCAGTACTTC. Its protein product is CASSGDRGYEQYF. V gene TRBV11-2 combines with J gene TRBJ2-7, with TRBD1 identical over 8 bases. The J segment lost 3 bases and the V segment lost 5 bases, leaving 3 bases of the junction unmatched. Germline lookup yields CDR1 SGHAT and CDR2 FQNNGV. CDR3 size: 13 residues.